This TCR beta chain was documented in a study of CD8 T cells in ankylosing spondylitis. Study-level findings and limits: The study looked at matched synovial fluid samples from ankylosing spondylitis patients. Disease-linked clones were reported to be significantly enriched there.

Using quantitative 5'-RACE with molecular barcodes, the authors made TCR beta libraries. TCRdb independently ran MiXCR on the 5' RACE reads; one entry per CDR3 protein. Among approximately 150,000 distinct CDR3 sequences listed, roughly 31% were seen once. Points on this clonotype: Its antigen is undetermined.

The V gene's germline CDR1 is DFQATT and CDR2 SNEGSKA (reference sequence). V lost 3 bases and J lost 1, with 9 bases in between. The CDR3 contains 13 residues. This chain joins TRBV20-1 and TRBJ2-5, with a tentative D call TRBD2 (5 bases). The source of this sequence is a male donor with ankylosing spondylitis. Sequences were obtained from synovial fluid, either unsorted or a sorted T cell fraction (not recorded which). CDR3 residues: CSASEGAQETQYF. DNA for the CDR3: TGCAGTGCTAGCGAGGGAGCCCAAGAGACCCAGTACTTC.